This is a list of T cell receptor beta chains from one sample in a study of identical twins. TCRdb re-called the 5' RACE reads through MiXCR, storing one row per CDR3 protein. The table has about 520,000 distinct CDR3 sequences, about 20% seen once. Another study also made use of these data, one on T cells expressing NK-cell markers.

Material for sequencing was CD4+ T cells sorted from blood. Source of these receptors: a woman aged 18-29 years in good health. The conserved cysteine and the conserved F or W are not part of the CDR3 here. The D gene is left open where the match is weak.

>TRBJ2-5|-|TRBV20-1
SARRGIGTQY
>TRBJ1-2|-|TRBV7-9
ASSLAITNYGYT
>TRBJ1-2|-|TRBV20-1
SAREGRYGYT
>TRBJ2-7|-|TRBV6-5
ASRLGPLYEQY
>TRBJ2-7|TRBD1|TRBV5-1
ASSSGTALYEQY
>TRBJ2-1|TRBD1|TRBV7-7
ASSAGQVDHEQF
>TRBJ2-7|-|TRBV3-1
ASSQVGQTYEQY
>TRBJ1-2|-|TRBV27
ASRPLFGGADGYT
>TRBJ2-1|-|TRBV15
ATSRELPGHPPPPQF
>TRBJ2-3|-|TRBV7-3
ASSAVDGSDTQY
>TRBJ2-1|TRBD1|TRBV5-1
ASSSGQGYVNEQF
>TRBJ1-4|-|TRBV10-3
ATGGPGVTNEKLF
>TRBJ1-4|-|TRBV12-3/TRBV12-4
ASSLVSGEKLF
>TRBJ2-1|-|TRBV4-3
ASSPSFRGGDNEQL
>TRBJ1-1|TRBD1|TRBV20-1
SAMDRGFLDAF
>TRBJ2-6|-|TRBV15
ATSRSGMAGANVLT
>TRBJ2-7|-|TRBV9
ASSVLSSSYEQY
>TRBJ1-1|-|TRBV10-2
ASSGWLNTEAF
>TRBJ1-1|-|TRBV20-1
SARWGGGGGTEAF
>TRBJ1-3|TRBD1|TRBV30
AWMTGTGENTIY